The 10 T cell receptor beta chains given below trace back to one sample, sequenced in a study of identifying expanded T cells in peripheral blood. Sequencing used immunoSEQ multiplex PCR; TCRdb keeps in-frame clones, though not all of them. The sample contains approximately 86,000 clones, about 85% of which appear only once. Input material: blood. Receptor source: a person between 18 and 75 years old in good health.

This clone is a singleton in its sample. The rearrangement links TRBV9 to TRBJ1-1; no clear D gene. CDR1 and CDR2 (germline): SGDLS, YYNGEE. The ends were cut back, 0 bases at V and 1 base at J, with 10 bases in the middle. The CDR3 contains 15 residues. DNA of the CDR3: TGTGCCAGCAGCGTAGGTCCAGGAAAGAACACTGAAGCTTTCTTT. Amino acid sequence: CASSVGPGKNTEAFF.

The rearrangement joins TRBV18 to TRBJ1-1; D is ambiguous. Trimming pared 2 bases from V and 2 bases from J, leaving 24 bases between. Germline loops: CDR1 KGHSH, CDR2 LQKENI. The CDR3 has 19 residues. The CDR3 loop is CASSPGLWTPRGQNTEAFF. CDR3 sequence (DNA): TGTGCCAGCTCACCAGGTCTTTGGACCCCCCGAGGGCAAAACACTGAAGCTTTCTTT. The whole variable domain, filled in from reference TRBV18 and TRBJ1-1, reads NAGVMQNPRHLVRRRGQEARLRCSPMKGHSHVYWYRQLPEEGLKFMVYLQKENIIDESGMPKERFSAEFPKEGPSILRIQQVVRGDSAAYFCASSPGLWTPRGQNTEAFFGQGTRLTVV.

V usage is TRBV4-3 and J usage is TRBJ2-1; D possibly matches TRBD1 or TRBD2 (5 bases each). This CDR3 has 16 residues. Germline V gene sequence: CDR1 LGHNA, CDR2 YSLEER. V lost 4 bases and J 7 bases, leaving 20 bases between the germline ends. In DNA form, the CDR3 reads TGCGCCAGCAGCCGGGACCACTTAGTCGTTGGGAATGAGCAGTTCTTC. Its translation is CASSRDHLVVGNEQFF.

The chain links TRBV30 to TRBJ1-2; D is undetermined. This CDR3 region has 15 residues. Germline V lookup: CDR1 GTSNPN, CDR2 SVGIG (reference sequence). The ends were cut back, 4 bases at V and 8 bases at J, with 23 bases in the middle. The CDR3 DNA sequence: TGTGCCTGGAACCACCCAGGATCCCCAAGACGGGGCTACACCTTC. Its protein product is CAWNHPGSPRRGYTF.

This clone was picked up a small number of times. The rearrangement links TRBV7-6 to TRBJ1-6; maybe TRBD1 (5 bases). Deletions cut 4 bases from V and 10 bases from J, with 14 bases between. The germline CDR1 and CDR2 sequences are SGHVS and FNYEAQ. CDR3 length equals 14 residues. The CDR3 DNA follows: TGTGCCAGCAGCTCGACAGTGCGAGGCTCACCCCTCCACTTT. Its translation: CASSSTVRGSPLHF.

In this sample, this clone turned up once. The V call is TRBV6-5, the J call TRBJ2-1; a weak D match, TRBD1 (6 bases). CDR3 length: 13 amino acids. CDR1 and CDR2 (germline): MNHEY, SVGAGI. The V and J ends lost 6 bases and 4 bases respectively, with 10 bases between them. The CDR3 loop reads CASSLGQYNEQFF. The CDR3 nucleotides are TGTGCCAGCAGCCTCGGACAGTACAATGAGCAGTTCTTC.

This clone was counted a single time. V and J are TRBV10-2 and TRBJ1-5; the D is unclear. Trimming left V 2 bases short and J 3 bases short, with 11 bases between. The CDR3 totals 15 residues. CDR1 WSHSY and CDR2 SAAADI come from the germline V gene. The CDR3 is CASSEARGVNQPQHF. The CDR3 DNA reads TGCGCCAGCAGTGAGGCGCGGGGAGTCAATCAGCCCCAGCATTTT.

The J gene is TRBJ1-6, the V gene TRBV5-4, with D possibly matching TRBD1 (5 bases). CDR1 is SGHNT, CDR2 YYREEE, per germline (reference sequence). CDR3 length equals 12 residues. The V and J ends lost 0 bases and 11 bases respectively, with 6 bases between them. CDR3 sequence: CASSLGGAPLHF. The CDR3 DNA is TGTGCCAGCAGCTTGGGGGGCGCACCCCTCCACTTT.

The chain joins TRBV6-1 to TRBJ1-2; TRBD1 agrees at 9 bases. The CDR3 runs to 14 residues. CDR1 is MNHNS, CDR2 SASEGT, per germline. V was pared by 6 bases and J by 2 bases, with 4 bases of the junction left unmatched. This chain's CDR3 is CASSRDRENYGYTF. The DNA for the CDR3 is TGTGCCAGCAGCCGGGACAGGGAAAACTATGGCTACACCTTC.

This clone was observed a few times. The chain carries TRBV5-1 and TRBJ1-1, with TRBD1 identical over 7 bases. The germline V gene has CDR1 SGHRS and CDR2 YFSETQ. The V segment lost 4 bases and the J segment 0 bases; nucleotides outside the gene matches: 6. The CDR3 spans 15 residues. The DNA for the CDR3 is TGCGCCAGCAGCCAGACAGGGACAGTGAACACTGAAGCTTTCTTT. Its protein is CASSQTGTVNTEAFF.